This paragraph covers one TCR beta chain sequence. What it recognizes is unknown. The data derive from a study of radiotherapy plus CTLA-4 blockade in lung cancer. The germline CDR1 and CDR2 sequences are SGHNT and YYREEE (reference sequence). This CDR3 region has 16 residues. The junction had 9 bases not matched to a gene; V was cut back by 4 bases and J by 5 bases. Study outcomes and limitations: Peripheral blood showed expansion of tumor-derived TCR clones after radiotherapy and ipilimumab.

This table comes from immunoSEQ multiplex PCR, and its TCRdb copy is limited to in-frame clones, with some not included. The table has 50,000 or so clones, roughly 84% seen once. The starting material was peripheral blood, obtained from a patient treated with radiotherapy plus ipilimumab. The source is a human donor with non-small cell lung cancer who had a partial response to radiotherapy plus ipilimumab. The genes are TRBV5-4 and TRBJ2-5, with 12 bases identical to TRBD1. CDR3 sequence: CASSPIPGQGAETQYF. The CDR3 DNA is TGTGCCAGCAGCCCCATACCGGGACAGGGGGCCGAGACCCAGTACTTC. The variable domain in full, completed from reference TRBV5-4 and TRBJ2-5, reads ETGVTQSPTHLIKTRGQQVTLRCSSQSGHNTVSWYQQALGQGPQFIFQYYREEENGRGNFPPRFSGLQFPNYSSELNVNALELDDSALYLCASSPIPGQGAETQYFGPGTRLLVL.